Each of the 20 T cell receptor beta chains below was sequenced from the same sample in a study of human T cells and chemical hapten exposure. Noted time point: patch test 1, 2 weeks after DPC sensitization. This sample's treatment: therapeutic diphenylcyclopropenone sensitization with weekly scalp DPC. TCRdb recomputed calls from the RACE reads with MiXCR, one row per CDR3 protein. The repertoire holds some 400,000 distinct CDR3 sequences, with nearly 5% as singletons. Here the sequenced sample was whole blood, taken in connection with sensitization to the hapten diphenylcyclopropenone (DPC). The receptor set was obtained from a woman in her forties or fifties with alopecia areata. Some clones in this sample may be carry-over from other donors' samples.

This clonotype has at least ten counts. This chain uses TRBV7-2 with TRBJ2-5, with TRBD2 matching over 7 bases. Germline V gives CDR1 SGHTA, CDR2 FQGNSA. The J segment lost 5 bases and the V segment lost 5 bases, leaving 11 bases of the junction unmatched. This CDR3 has 15 amino acids. CDR3: CASSPQTSRSETQYF. CDR3 sequence (DNA): TGTGCCAGCAGCCCGCAGACTAGCAGGTCGGAGACCCAGTACTTC.

At least ten counts were recorded for this clonotype. The genes are TRBV6-6 and TRBJ1-4; a weak D match, TRBD1 (6 bases). The CDR3 contains 13 residues. Looked up from germline, CDR1 is MNHNY and CDR2 is SVGAGI (reference sequence). The V end was cut by 6 bases, the J end by 6 bases, with 11 bases between. The CDR3 loop is CASSHRAHEKLFF. CDR3 sequence (DNA): TGTGCCAGCAGCCACAGGGCCCATGAAAAACTGTTTTTT.

Worth noting for this clonotype: An end of the junction differs from the germline gene, which may be a read error. This chain joins TRBV28 and TRBJ2-7; 7 bases align to TRBD2. The CDR3 extends over 11 amino acids. CDR1 is MDHEN, CDR2 SYDVKM, per germline. Here the CDR3 DNA reads TGTGCCAACAGTAGGACTAGGGAGCAGTACTTC. Residues: CANSRTREQYF.

This clonotype was found a few times. This may stem from a read error, because a much larger clone lies one nucleotide away. The genes are TRBV7-2 and TRBJ2-3; D remains unclear. V was cut by 2 bases and J by 5 bases, with 5 bases left in between. Looked up from germline, CDR1 is SGHTA and CDR2 is FQGNSA. The CDR3 runs 12 residues. The CDR3 nucleotides are TGTGCCAGCAGCTTATTAGTAGATACGCAGTATTTT. This sequence encodes CASSLLVDTQYF.

At least ten counts were recorded for this clonotype. The CDR3 DNA follows: TGTGCCTGGAGTGTATATTTCAGGGGGCTTGAAAAACTGTTTTTT. It translates to CAWSVYFRGLEKLFF. V and J are TRBV30 and TRBJ1-4; 8 bases are shared with TRBD1. The CDR3 consists of 15 residues. The germline CDR1 and CDR2 sequences are GTSNPN and SVGIG (reference sequence). Unmatched junction bases numbered 7, after V lost 0 bases and J lost 7 bases.

This clonotype was seen repeatedly, ten times or more. The chain employs TRBV14 and TRBJ2-3, with 7 bases fitting TRBD1. Germline V gene sequence: CDR1 SGHDN, CDR2 FVKESK. The CDR3 has 16 residues. V was clipped by 4 bases and J by 1 base; unmatched bases: 8. CDR3 amino acids: CASSPLKGAGTDTQYF. CDR3 sequence (DNA): TGTGCCAGCAGCCCGCTGAAGGGGGCAGGCACAGATACGCAGTATTTT.

Of note for this clonotype: A junction end diverges from the germline sequence, so it may reflect a read error. The chain combines TRBV27 with TRBJ2-3; D unresolved. The CDR3 extends over 13 amino acids. CDR1 is MNHEY, CDR2 SMNVEV, per germline (reference sequence). CDR3 DNA: TGCGCCAGCAGTTTATTAGGTCAAGGGACGCAGTATTTT. This encodes CASSLLGQGTQYF.

The chain uses TRBV5-1 and TRBJ1-2; D not resolved. The CDR3 loop spans 15 amino acids. Germline V gene sequence: CDR1 SGHRS, CDR2 YFSETQ. V lost 1 base and J lost 2, with 12 bases in between. CDR3 DNA sequence: TGCGCCAGCAGCTTGAGGCCCGGATGGAACTATGGCTACACCTTC. Translated, it gives CASSLRPGWNYGYTF.

The chain links TRBV2 to TRBJ2-3; 13 bases agree with TRBD2. The V gene's germline CDR1 is SNHLY and CDR2 FYNNEI. CDR3 length: 16 amino acids. Trimming cost V 5 bases and J 2 bases; bases outside gene matches: 4. For the CDR3, the DNA is TGTGCCAGCAGTCTTACTAGCGGGAGGGCCACAGATACGCAGTATTTT. Protein sequence: CASSLTSGRATDTQYF.

This clonotype came up many times. The J gene is TRBJ1-5, the V gene TRBV10-3; D gene unclear. Germline loops: CDR1 ENHRY, CDR2 SYGVKD. V was cut by 4 bases and J by 6 bases, with 10 bases left in between. The CDR3 has 13 amino acids. Written as DNA, the CDR3 is TGTGCCATCAGTGGGGGTGAGGGTCAGCCCCAGCATTTT. This gives the protein CAISGGEGQPQHF.

The chain recombines TRBV15 with TRBJ2-1, with TRBD1 matching 9 bases. CDR3 length: 15 amino acids. Germline CDR1 and CDR2: LNHNV and YYDKDF (reference sequence). V shed 5 bases, J shed 12 bases, and the junction held 14 bases outside the gene matches. As DNA, the CDR3 is TGTGCCACCAGCGGCGGACAGGGGAGGAATGAAGGGCAGTTCTTC. It translates to CATSGGQGRNEGQFF. Using reference TRBV15 and TRBJ2-1 for the parts outside the CDR3, the full variable domain is DAMVIQNPRYQVTQFGKPVTLSCSQTLNHNVMYWYQQKSSQAPKLLFHYYDKDFNNEADTPDNFQSRRPNTSFCFLDIRSPGLGDTAMYLCATSGGQGRNEGQFFGPGTRLTVL.

This chain uses TRBV5-1 with TRBJ2-3; D unclear. Trimming took 6 bases from V and 0 from J, leaving 11 bases between them. The V gene's germline CDR1 is SGHRS and CDR2 YFSETQ. The CDR3 covers 14 residues. CDR3 residues: CASTDTASTDTQYF. The CDR3 DNA reads TGCGCCAGCACCGACACGGCTAGCACAGATACGCAGTATTTT.

The V and J genes are TRBV7-9 and TRBJ2-7; 11 bases agree with TRBD2. Trimming at V came to 7 bases and at J to 3 bases, leaving 11 bases not matched to a gene. From germline, CDR1 is SEHNR and CDR2 FQNEAQ (reference sequence). The length of the CDR3 is 16 residues. This CDR3 reads CASTHSGSGRVYEQYF. CDR3 bases: TGTGCCAGCACCCACTCGGGTAGCGGGAGGGTCTACGAGCAGTACTTC.

This clonotype was detected only a few times. The rearrangement uses TRBV5-1 and TRBJ1-2; D unclear. Germline lookup yields CDR1 SGHRS and CDR2 YFSETQ. The CDR3 covers 11 residues. CDR3 amino acids: CASGLYYGYTF. The CDR3, as DNA: TGCGCGTCAGGCCTGTACTATGGCTACACCTTC.

This rearrangement joins TRBV7-8 to TRBJ2-3, with D maybe TRBD1 (6 bases). The CDR3 extends over 17 amino acids. The V end was cut by 1 base, the J end by 4 bases, with 18 bases between. In germline, CDR1 is SGHVS, CDR2 FQNEAQ. In nucleotides, the CDR3 is TGTGCCAGCAGCTTAGGGGACAAGGTGCCAAGTGCAGATACGCAGTATTTT. Its protein is CASSLGDKVPSADTQYF.

This clonotype was counted ten times or more. V and J are TRBV28 and TRBJ2-3, with TRBD2 matching 8 bases. From germline, CDR1 is MDHEN and CDR2 SYDVKM. This CDR3 comprises 14 residues. With V trimmed by 5 bases and J by 5 bases, 6 bases remained unmatched. The DNA of the CDR3 is TGTGCCAGCAGTCCAGCGGGAGAAGTAGATACGCAGTATTTT. Its translation is CASSPAGEVDTQYF.

This clonotype was seen ten or more times. The genes are TRBV20-1 and TRBJ2-7, with D possibly TRBD1 on 6 matching bases. Germline CDR1 and CDR2: DFQATT and SNEGSKA (reference sequence). V was trimmed by 5 bases and J by 2 bases, leaving 22 bases between them. The CDR3 runs 16 residues. The CDR3 coding sequence is TGCAGTGCTCGTAAGCCGGGACAACCTTTCACCTACGAGCAGTACTTC. Translation gives CSARKPGQPFTYEQYF.

This clonotype occurred a few times. The rearrangement joins TRBV28 to TRBJ2-5; D might be TRBD2 (6 bases). The CDR3 is 15 residues long. Germline assignment: CDR1 MDHEN and CDR2 SYDVKM. Trimming removed 0 bases from V and 1 base from J, with 9 bases in between. The CDR3 bases are TGTGCCAGCAGTTTATGGGCGGGAACCCAAGAGACCCAGTACTTC. As protein: CASSLWAGTQETQYF.

This clonotype occurred a few times. The J gene is TRBJ1-5, the V gene TRBV5-1, with 8 bases matching TRBD1. This CDR3 comprises 15 residues. Germline V gene sequence: CDR1 SGHRS, CDR2 YFSETQ. V dropped 5 bases and J dropped 2; count of bases not matched to a gene: 6. The CDR3 reads CASRLTGVGNQPQHF. The CDR3 DNA is TGCGCCAGCAGGCTGACAGGGGTAGGCAATCAGCCCCAGCATTTT.

The table lists this clonotype with a few counts. J is TRBJ1-5 and V is TRBV7-9; weak D call: TRBD1 (5 bases). In germline, CDR1 is SEHNR, CDR2 FQNEAQ (reference sequence). The CDR3 sequence is 16 residues long. V lost 5 bases, J lost 5 bases, and 19 bases lay in between. CDR3 protein: CASSPGAGSYDQPQHF. In DNA form, the CDR3 reads TGTGCCAGCAGCCCCGGGGCAGGGTCTTACGATCAGCCCCAGCATTTT.